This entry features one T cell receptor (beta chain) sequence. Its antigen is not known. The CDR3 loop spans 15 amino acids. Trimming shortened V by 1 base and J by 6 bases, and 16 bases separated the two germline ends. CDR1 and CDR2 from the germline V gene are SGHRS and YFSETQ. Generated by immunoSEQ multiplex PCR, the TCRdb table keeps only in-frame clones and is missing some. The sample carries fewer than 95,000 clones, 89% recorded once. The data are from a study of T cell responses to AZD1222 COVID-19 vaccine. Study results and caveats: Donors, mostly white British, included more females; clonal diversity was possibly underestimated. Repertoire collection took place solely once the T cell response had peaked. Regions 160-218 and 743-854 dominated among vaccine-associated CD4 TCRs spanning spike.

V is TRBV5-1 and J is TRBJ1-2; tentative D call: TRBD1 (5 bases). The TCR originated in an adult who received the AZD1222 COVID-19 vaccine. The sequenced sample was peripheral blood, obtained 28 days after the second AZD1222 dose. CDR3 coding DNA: TGCGCCAGCAGCTTGAATGGTAGGGGCGTGGATGGCTACACCTTC. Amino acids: CASSLNGRGVDGYTF.